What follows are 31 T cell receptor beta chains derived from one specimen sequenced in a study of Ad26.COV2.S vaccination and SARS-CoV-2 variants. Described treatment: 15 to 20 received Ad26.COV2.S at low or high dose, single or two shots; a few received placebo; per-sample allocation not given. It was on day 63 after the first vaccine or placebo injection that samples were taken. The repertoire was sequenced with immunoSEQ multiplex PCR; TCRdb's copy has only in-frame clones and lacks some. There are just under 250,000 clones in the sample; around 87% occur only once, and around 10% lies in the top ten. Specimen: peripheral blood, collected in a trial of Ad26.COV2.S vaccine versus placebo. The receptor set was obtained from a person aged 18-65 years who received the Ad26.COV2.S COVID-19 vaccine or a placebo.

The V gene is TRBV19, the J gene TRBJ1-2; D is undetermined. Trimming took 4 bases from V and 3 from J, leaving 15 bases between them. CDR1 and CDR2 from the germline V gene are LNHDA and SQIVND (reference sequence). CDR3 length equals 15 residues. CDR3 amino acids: CASSTTIDSYYGYTF. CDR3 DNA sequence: TGTGCCAGTAGTACCACAATCGACTCATACTATGGCTACACCTTC. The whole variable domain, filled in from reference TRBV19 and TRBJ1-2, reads DGGITQSPKYLFRKEGQNVTLSCEQNLNHDAMYWYRQDPGQGLRLIYYSQIVNDFQKGDIAEGYSVSREKKESFPLTVTSAQKNPTAFYLCASSTTIDSYYGYTFGSGTRLTVV.

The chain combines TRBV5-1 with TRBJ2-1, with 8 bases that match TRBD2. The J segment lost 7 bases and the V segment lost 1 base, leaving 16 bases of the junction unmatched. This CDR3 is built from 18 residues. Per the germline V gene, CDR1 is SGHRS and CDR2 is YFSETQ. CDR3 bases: TGCGCCAGCAGCTTGTCCGCCAGCGGGGGCCCGTCAATGAATGAGCAGTTCTTC. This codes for CASSLSASGGPSMNEQFF. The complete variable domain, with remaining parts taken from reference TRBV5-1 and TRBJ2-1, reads KAGVTQTPRYLIKTRGQQVTLSCSPISGHRSVSWYQQTPGQGLQFLFEYFSETQRNKGNFPGRFSGRQFSNSRSEMNVSTLELGDSALYLCASSLSASGGPSMNEQFFGPGTRLTVL.

In nucleotides, the CDR3 is TGCAGTGCCACACTGAACTACGAGCAGTACTTC. Protein: CSATLNYEQYF. The chain uses TRBV20-1 and TRBJ2-7; no reliable D call. With 6 bases removed from V and 3 bases from J, the gap between germline ends came to 9 bases. Germline values: CDR1 DFQATT, CDR2 SNEGSKA (reference sequence). The CDR3 contains 11 residues.

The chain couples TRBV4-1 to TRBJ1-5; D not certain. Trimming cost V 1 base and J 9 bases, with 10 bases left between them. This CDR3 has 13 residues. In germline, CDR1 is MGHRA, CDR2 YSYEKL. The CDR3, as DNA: TGCGCCAGCAGCCAAGTGATTTTTGGGCCCCAGCATTTT. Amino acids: CASSQVIFGPQHF.

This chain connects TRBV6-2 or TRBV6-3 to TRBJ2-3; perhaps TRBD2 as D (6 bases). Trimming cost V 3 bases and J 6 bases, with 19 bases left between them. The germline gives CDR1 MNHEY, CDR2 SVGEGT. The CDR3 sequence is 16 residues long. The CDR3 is CASSYLRGLVMDTQYF. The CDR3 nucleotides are TGTGCCAGCAGTTATCTGCGGGGCCTCGTCATGGATACGCAGTATTTT.

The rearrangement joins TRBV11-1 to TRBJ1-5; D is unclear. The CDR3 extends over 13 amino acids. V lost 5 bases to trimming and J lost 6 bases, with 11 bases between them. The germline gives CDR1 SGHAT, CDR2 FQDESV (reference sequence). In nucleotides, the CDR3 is TGTGCCAGCAGCCTGGACGGAGTTCAGCCCCAGCATTTT. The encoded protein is CASSLDGVQPQHF. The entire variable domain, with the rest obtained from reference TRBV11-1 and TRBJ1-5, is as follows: EAEVAQSPRYKITEKSQAVAFWCDPISGHATLYWYRQILGQGPELLVQFQDESVVDDSQLPKDRFSAERLKGVDSTLKIQPAELGDSAMYLCASSLDGVQPQHFGDGTRLSIL.

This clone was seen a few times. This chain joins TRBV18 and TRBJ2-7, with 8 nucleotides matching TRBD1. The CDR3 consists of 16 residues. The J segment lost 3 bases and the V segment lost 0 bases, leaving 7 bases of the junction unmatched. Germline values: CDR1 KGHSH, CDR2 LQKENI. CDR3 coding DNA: TGTGCCAGCTCACCACCCGGGCAGGGGGCAAACTACGAGCAGTACTTC. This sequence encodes CASSPPGQGANYEQYF.

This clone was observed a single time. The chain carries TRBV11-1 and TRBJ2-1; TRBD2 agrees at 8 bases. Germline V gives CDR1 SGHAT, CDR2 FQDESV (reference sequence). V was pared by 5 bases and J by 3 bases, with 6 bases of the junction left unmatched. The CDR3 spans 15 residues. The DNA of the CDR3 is TGTGCCAGCAGCCCCCGGGGGGGGATCTACAATGAGCAGTTCTTC. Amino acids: CASSPRGGIYNEQFF.

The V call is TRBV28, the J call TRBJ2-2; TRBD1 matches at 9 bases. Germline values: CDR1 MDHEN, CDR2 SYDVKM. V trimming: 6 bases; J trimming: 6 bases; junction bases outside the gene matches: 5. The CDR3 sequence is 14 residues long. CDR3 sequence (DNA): TGTGCCAGCAGGGCTTACAGGGGGCCCGGGGAGCTGTTTTTT. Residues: CASRAYRGPGELFF.

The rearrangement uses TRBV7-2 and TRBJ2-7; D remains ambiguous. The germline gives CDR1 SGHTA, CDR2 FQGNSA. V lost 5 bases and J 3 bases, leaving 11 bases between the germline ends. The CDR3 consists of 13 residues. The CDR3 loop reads CASSPRTVYEQYF. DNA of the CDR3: TGTGCCAGCAGCCCTAGGACGGTCTACGAGCAGTACTTC.

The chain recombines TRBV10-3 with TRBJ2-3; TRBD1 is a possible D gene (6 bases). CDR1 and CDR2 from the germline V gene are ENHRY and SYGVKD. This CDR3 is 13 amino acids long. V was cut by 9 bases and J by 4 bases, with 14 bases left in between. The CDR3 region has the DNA TGTGCCATGGCAGGGGATAGCGCAGATACGCAGTATTTT. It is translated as CAMAGDSADTQYF.

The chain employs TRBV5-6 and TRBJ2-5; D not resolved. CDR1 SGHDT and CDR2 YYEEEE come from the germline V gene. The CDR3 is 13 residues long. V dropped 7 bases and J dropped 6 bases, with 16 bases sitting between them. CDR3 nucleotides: TGTGCCAGCTCACCGGGCCAAACCAAGACCCAGTACTTC. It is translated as CASSPGQTKTQYF.

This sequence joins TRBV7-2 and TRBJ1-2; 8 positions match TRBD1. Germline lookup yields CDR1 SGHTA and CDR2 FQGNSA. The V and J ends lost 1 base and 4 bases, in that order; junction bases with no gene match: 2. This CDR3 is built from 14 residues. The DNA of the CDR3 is TGTGCCAGCAGCTTAGACACAGGGGGCTATGGCTACACCTTC. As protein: CASSLDTGGYGYTF. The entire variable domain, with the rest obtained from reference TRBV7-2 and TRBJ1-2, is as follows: GAGVSQSPSNKVTEKGKDVELRCDPISGHTALYWYRQSLGQGLEFLIYFQGNSAPDKSGLPSDRFSAERTGGSVSTLTIQRTQQEDSAVYLCASSLDTGGYGYTFGSGTRLTVV.

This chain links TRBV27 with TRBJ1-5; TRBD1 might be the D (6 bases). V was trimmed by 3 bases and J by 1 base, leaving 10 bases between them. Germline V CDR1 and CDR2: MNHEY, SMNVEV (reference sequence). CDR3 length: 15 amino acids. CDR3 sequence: CASSFGRGSNQPQHF. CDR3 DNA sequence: TGTGCCAGCAGTTTCGGCAGGGGCAGCAATCAGCCCCAGCATTTT.

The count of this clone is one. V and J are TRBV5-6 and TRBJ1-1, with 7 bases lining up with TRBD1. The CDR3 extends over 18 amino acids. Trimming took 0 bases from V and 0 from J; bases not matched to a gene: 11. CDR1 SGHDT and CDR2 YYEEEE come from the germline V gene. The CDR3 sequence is CASSLASTGYLMNTEAFF. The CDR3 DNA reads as TGTGCCAGCAGCTTGGCCTCGACAGGGTACCTCATGAACACTGAAGCTTTCTTT.

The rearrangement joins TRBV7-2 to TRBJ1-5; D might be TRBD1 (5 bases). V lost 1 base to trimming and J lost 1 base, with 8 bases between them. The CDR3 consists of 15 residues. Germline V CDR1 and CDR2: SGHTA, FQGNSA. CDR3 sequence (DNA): TGTGCCAGCAGCTTAGGGGGCAGAAGCAATCAGCCCCAGCATTTT. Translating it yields CASSLGGRSNQPQHF.

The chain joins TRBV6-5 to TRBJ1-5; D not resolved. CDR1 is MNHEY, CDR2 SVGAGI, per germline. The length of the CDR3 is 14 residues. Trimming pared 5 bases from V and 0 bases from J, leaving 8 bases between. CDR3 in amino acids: CASSTEISNQPQHF. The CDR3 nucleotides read TGTGCCAGCAGTACAGAGATTAGCAATCAGCCCCAGCATTTT.

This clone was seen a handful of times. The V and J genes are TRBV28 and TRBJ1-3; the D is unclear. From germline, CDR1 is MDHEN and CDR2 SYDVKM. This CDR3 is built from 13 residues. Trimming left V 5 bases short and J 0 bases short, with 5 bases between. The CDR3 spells CASSPLSGNTIYF. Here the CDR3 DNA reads TGTGCCAGCAGTCCCCTCTCTGGAAACACCATATATTTT.

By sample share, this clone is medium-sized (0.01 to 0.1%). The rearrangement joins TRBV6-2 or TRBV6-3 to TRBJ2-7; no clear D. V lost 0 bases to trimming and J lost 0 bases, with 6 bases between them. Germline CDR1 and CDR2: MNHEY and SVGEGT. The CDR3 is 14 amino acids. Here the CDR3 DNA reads TGTGCCAGCAGTTACTCGACAAACTCCTACGAGCAGTACTTC. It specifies CASSYSTNSYEQYF.

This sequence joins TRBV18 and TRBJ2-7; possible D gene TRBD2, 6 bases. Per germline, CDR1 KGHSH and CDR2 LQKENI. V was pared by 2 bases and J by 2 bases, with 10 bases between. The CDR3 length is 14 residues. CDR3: CASSPGREPYEQYF. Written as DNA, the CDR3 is TGTGCCAGCTCACCAGGGCGGGAACCCTACGAGCAGTACTTC.

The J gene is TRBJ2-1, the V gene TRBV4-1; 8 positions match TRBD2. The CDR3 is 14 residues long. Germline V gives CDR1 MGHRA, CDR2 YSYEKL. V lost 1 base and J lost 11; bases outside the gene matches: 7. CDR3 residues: CASSQVSGMTKQFF. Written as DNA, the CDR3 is TGCGCCAGCAGCCAAGTTAGCGGGATGACTAAGCAGTTCTTC.

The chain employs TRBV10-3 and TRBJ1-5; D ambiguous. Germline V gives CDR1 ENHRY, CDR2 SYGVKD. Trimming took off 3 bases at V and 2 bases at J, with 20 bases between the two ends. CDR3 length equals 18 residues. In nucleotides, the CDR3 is TGTGCCATCAGTGAAAAGTCCTCTGGAGCTGGGGGCAATCAGCCCCAGCATTTT. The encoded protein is CAISEKSSGAGGNQPQHF.

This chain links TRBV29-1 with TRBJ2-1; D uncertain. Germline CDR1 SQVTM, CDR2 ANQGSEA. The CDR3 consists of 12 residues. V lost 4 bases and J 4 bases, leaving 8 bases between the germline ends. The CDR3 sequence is CSVGVGYNEQFF. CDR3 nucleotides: TGCAGCGTTGGGGTGGGGTACAATGAGCAGTTCTTC.

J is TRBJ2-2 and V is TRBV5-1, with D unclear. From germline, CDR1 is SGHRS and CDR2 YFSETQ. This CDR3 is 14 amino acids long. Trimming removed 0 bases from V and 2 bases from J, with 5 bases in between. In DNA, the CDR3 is TGCGCCAGCAGCTTGGTGCGAAACACCGGGGAGCTGTTTTTT. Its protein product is CASSLVRNTGELFF.

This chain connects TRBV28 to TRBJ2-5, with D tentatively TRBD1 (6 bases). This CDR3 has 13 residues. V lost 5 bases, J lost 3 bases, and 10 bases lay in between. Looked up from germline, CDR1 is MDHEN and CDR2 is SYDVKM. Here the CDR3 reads CASSSTGKETQYF. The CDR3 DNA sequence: TGTGCCAGCAGTAGCACAGGGAAAGAGACCCAGTACTTC.

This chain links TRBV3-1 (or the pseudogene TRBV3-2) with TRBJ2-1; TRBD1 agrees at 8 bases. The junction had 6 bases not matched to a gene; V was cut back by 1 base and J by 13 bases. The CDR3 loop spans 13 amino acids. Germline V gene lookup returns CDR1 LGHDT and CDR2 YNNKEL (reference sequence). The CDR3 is CASSQVGQGRQFF. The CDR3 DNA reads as TGTGCCAGCAGCCAAGTCGGACAGGGACGACAGTTCTTC.

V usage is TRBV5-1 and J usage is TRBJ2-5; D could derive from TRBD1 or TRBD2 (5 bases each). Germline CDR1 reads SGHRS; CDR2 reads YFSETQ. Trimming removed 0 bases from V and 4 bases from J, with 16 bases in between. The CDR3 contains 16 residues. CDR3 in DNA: TGCGCCAGCAGCTTGGTCGAGGGGCGGGCCTTAGAGACCCAGTACTTC. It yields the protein CASSLVEGRALETQYF.

This chain's CDR3 is CASSLFGDYGYTF. DNA for the CDR3: TGCGCCAGCAGCTTGTTCGGGGACTATGGCTACACCTTC. The chain carries TRBV5-1 and TRBJ1-2; no clear D gene. Germline CDR1 is SGHRS and CDR2 is YFSETQ. V gave up 1 base and J gave up 3 bases, with 7 bases separating them. The CDR3 sequence is 13 residues long.

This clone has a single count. Here the CDR3 reads CASSYSRGAEKDTQYF. CDR3 DNA sequence: TGTGCCAGCAGTTACTCGAGGGGGGCCGAGAAAGATACGCAGTATTTT. The chain carries TRBV6-2 or TRBV6-3 and TRBJ2-3, with D possibly being TRBD1 or TRBD2 (6 bases each). CDR3 length equals 16 residues. V was cut by 0 bases and J by 5 bases, with 15 bases left in between. The germline V gene encodes CDR1 MNHEY and CDR2 SVGEGT.

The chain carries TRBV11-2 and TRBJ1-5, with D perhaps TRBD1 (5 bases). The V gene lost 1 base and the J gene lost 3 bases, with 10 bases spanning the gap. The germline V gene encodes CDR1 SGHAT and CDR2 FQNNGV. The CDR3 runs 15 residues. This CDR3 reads CASSLGGYTNQPQHF. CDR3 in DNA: TGTGCCAGCAGCTTAGGGGGGTATACCAATCAGCCCCAGCATTTT.

The CDR3 sequence is CASSYSTPLNRELFF. The CDR3 DNA follows: TGTGCCAGCAGTTACTCGACTCCGCTGAACCGGGAGCTGTTTTTT. The chain links TRBV6-5 to TRBJ2-2; D call uncertain. Germline lookup yields CDR1 MNHEY and CDR2 SVGAGI. CDR3 length equals 15 residues. V dropped 0 bases and J dropped 9 bases, with 14 bases sitting between them.